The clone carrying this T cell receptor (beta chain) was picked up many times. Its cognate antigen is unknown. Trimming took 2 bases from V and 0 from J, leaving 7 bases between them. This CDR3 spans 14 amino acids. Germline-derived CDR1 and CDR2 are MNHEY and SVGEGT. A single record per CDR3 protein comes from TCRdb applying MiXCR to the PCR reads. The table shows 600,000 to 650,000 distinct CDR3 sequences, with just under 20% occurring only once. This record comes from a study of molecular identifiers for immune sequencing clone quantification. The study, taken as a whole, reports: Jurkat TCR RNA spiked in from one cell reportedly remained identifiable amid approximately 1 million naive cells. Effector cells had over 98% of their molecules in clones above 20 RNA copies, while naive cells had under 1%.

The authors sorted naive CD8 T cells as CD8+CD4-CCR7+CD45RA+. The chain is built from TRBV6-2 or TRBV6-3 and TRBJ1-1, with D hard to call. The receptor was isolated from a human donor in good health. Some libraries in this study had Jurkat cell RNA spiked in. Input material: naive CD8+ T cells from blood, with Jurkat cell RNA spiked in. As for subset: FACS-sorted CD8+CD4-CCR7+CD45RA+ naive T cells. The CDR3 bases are TGTGCCAGCAGTTACGGGCTGATGAACACTGAAGCTTTCTTT. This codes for CASSYGLMNTEAFF.